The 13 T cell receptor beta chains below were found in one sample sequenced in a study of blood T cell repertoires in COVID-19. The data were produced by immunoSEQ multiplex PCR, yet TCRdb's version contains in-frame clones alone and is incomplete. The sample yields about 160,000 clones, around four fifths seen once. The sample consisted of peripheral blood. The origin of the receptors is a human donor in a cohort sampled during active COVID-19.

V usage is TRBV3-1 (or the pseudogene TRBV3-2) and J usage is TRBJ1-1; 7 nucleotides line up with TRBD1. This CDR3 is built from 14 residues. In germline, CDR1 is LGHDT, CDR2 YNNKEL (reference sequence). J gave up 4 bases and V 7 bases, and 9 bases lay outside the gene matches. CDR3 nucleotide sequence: TGTGCCAGCACCGGAGAAAGGGGGCCCACTGAAGCTTTCTTT. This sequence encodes CASTGERGPTEAFF.

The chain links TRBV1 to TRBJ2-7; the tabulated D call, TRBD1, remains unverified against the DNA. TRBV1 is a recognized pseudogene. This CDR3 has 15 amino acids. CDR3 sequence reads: CTSSQVGPPHYEQYF. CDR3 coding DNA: TGCACCAGCAGCCAAGTGGGGCCTCCTCACTACGAGCAGTACTTC.

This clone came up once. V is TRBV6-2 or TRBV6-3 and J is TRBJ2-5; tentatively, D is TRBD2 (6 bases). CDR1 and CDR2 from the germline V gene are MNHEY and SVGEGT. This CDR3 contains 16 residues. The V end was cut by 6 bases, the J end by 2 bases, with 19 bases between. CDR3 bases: TGTGCCAGCAGCCGCCCACGGGGGAACTATCAAGAGACCCAGTACTTC. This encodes CASSRPRGNYQETQYF.

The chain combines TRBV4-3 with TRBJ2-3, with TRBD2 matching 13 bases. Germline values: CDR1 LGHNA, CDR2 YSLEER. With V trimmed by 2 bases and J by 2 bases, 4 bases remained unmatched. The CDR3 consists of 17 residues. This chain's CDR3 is CASSQLGLAGTTDTQYF. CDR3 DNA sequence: TGCGCCAGCAGCCAACTGGGACTAGCGGGGACCACAGATACGCAGTATTTT.

Written as DNA, the CDR3 is TGTGCCAGCAGCTTAGATAGCGGGAGCCGGGAGACCCAGTACTTC. Protein sequence: CASSLDSGSRETQYF. The chain combines TRBV11-2 with TRBJ2-5; the match to TRBD2 covers 9 bases. Germline CDR1 reads SGHAT; CDR2 reads FQNNGV. This CDR3 region has 15 residues. The V and J ends lost 0 bases and 5 bases, in that order; junction bases with no gene match: 4.

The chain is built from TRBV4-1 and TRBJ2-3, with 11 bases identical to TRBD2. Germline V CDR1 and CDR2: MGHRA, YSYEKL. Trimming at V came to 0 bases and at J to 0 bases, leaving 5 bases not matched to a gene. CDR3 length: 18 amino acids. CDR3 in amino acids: CASSQDLTSGGSTDTQYF. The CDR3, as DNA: TGCGCCAGCAGCCAAGACCTTACTAGCGGGGGAAGCACAGATACGCAGTATTTT.

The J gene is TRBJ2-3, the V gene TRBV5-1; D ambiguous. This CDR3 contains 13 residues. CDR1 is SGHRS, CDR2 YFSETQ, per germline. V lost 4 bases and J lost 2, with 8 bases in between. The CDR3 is CASSRLPTDTQYF. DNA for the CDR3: TGCGCCAGCAGCCGACTCCCCACAGATACGCAGTATTTT.

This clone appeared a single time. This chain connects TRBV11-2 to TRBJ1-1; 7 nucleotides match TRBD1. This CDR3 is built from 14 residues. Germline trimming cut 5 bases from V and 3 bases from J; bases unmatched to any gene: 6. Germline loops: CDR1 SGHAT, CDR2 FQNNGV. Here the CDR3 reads CASSPTGADTEAFF. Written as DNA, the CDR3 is TGTGCCAGCAGCCCAACAGGGGCTGACACTGAAGCTTTCTTT.

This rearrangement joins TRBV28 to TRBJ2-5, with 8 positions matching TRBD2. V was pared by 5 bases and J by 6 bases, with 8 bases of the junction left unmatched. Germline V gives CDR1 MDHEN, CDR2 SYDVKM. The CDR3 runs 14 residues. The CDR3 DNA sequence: TGTGCCAGCAGTGGTTACGGGGGGGGAAAGACCCAGTACTTC. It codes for CASSGYGGGKTQYF.

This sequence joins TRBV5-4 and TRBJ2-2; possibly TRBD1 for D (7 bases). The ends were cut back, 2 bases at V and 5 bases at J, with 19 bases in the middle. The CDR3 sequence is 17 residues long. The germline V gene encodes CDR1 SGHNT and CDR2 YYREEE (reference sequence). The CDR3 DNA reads TGTGCCAGCAGCTTAGGAGGGGGCGGCGTTTTTACCGGGGAGCTGTTTTTT. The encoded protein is CASSLGGGGVFTGELFF. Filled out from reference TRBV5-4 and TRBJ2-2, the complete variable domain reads ETGVTQSPTHLIKTRGQQVTLRCSSQSGHNTVSWYQQALGQGPQFIFQYYREEENGRGNFPPRFSGLQFPNYSSELNVNALELDDSALYLCASSLGGGGVFTGELFFGEGSRLTVL.

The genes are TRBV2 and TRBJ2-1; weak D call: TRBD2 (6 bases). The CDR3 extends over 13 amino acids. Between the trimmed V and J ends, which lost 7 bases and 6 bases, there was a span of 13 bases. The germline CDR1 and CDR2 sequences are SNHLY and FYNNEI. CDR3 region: CASNPSATNEQFF. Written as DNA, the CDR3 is TGTGCCAGCAACCCTAGCGCGACCAATGAGCAGTTCTTC.

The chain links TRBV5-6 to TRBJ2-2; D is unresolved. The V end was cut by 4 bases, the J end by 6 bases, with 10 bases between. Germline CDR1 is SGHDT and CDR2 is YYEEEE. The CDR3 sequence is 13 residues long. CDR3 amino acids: CASSHTEAGELFF. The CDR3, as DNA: TGTGCCAGCAGCCATACCGAGGCCGGGGAGCTGTTTTTT.

The CDR3 sequence is CASNMGTDTQYF. For the CDR3, the DNA is TGTGCCAGCAACATGGGCACAGATACGCAGTATTTT. The gene calls are TRBV7-9 and TRBJ2-3; D not certain. The CDR3 has 12 residues. Trimming took off 7 bases at V and 1 base at J, with 6 bases between the two ends. Looked up from germline, CDR1 is SEHNR and CDR2 is FQNEAQ (reference sequence).